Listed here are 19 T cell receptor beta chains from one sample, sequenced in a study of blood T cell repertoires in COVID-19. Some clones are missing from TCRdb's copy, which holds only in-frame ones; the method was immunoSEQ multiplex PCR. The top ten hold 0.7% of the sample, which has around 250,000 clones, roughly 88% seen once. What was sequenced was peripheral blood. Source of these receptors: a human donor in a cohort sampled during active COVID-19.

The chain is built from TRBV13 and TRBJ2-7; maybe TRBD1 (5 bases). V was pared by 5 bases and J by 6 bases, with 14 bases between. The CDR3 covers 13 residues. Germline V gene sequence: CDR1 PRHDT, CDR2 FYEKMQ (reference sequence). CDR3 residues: CASSPFQGGEQYF. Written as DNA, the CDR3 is TGTGCCAGCAGCCCCTTCCAGGGTGGCGAGCAGTACTTC.

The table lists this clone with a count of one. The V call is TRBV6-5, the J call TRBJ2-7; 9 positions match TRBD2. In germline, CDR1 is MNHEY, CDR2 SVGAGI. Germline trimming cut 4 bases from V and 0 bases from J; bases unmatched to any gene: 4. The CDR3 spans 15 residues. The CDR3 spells CASSWASGVSYEQYF. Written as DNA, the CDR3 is TGTGCCAGCAGTTGGGCTAGCGGGGTCTCCTACGAGCAGTACTTC.

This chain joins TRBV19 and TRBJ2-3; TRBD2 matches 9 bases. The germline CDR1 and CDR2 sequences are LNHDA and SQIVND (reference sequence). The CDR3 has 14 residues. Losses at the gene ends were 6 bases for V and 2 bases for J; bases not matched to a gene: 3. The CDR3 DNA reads TGTGCCAGTAGCCCTAGCGGGGCCACAGATACGCAGTATTTT. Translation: CASSPSGATDTQYF.

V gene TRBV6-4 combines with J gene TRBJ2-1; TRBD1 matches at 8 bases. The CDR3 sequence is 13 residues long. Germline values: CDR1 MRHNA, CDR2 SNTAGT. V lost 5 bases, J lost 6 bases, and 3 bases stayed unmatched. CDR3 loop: CASSQGAGNEQFF. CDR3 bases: TGTGCCAGCAGTCAGGGGGCGGGCAATGAGCAGTTCTTC.

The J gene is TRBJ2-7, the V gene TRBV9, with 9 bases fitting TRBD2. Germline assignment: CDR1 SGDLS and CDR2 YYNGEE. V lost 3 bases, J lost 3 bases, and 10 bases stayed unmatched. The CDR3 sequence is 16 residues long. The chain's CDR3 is CASSARPAGGIYEQYF. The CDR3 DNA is TGTGCCAGCAGCGCGAGACCGGCGGGGGGGATCTACGAGCAGTACTTC.

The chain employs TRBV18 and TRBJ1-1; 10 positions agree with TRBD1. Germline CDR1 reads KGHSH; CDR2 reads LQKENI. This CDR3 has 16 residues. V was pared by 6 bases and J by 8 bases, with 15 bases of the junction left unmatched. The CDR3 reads CASSPKGLGQGTEAFF. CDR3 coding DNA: TGTGCCAGCTCTCCGAAAGGATTGGGACAGGGGACCGAAGCTTTCTTT.

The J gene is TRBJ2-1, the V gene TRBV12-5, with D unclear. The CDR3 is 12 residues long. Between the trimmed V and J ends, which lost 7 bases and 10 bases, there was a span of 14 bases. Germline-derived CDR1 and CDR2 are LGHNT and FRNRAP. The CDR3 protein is CASVASNSEQFF. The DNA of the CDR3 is TGTGCTAGTGTCGCCTCGAACAGCGAGCAGTTCTTC.

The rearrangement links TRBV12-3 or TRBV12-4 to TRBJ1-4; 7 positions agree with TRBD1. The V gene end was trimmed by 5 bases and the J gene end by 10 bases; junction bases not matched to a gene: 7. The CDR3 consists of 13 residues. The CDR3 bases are TGTGCCAGCAGTGCAGAAGGGGGCGGAAAACTGTTTTTT. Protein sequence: CASSAEGGGKLFF.

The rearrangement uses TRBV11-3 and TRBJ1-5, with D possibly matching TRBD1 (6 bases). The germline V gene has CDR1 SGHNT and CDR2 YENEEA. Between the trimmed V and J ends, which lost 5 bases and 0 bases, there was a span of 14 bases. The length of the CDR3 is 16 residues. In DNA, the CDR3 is TGTGCCAGCAGCGCACAGGGTCGAAATAGCAATCAGCCCCAGCATTTT. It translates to CASSAQGRNSNQPQHF.

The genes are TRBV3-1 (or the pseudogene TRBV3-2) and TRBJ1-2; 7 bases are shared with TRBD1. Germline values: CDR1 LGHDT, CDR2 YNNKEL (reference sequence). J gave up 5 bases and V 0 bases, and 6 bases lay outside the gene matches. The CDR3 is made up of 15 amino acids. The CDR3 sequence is CASSQETTGYYGYTF. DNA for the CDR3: TGTGCCAGCAGCCAAGAGACGACAGGGTATTATGGCTACACCTTC.

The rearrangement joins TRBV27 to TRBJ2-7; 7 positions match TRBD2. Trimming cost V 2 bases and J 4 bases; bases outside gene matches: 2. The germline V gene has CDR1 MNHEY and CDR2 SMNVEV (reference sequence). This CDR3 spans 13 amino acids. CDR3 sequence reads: CASSLGGDYEQYF. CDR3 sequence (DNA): TGTGCCAGCAGTTTAGGGGGGGATTACGAGCAGTACTTC.

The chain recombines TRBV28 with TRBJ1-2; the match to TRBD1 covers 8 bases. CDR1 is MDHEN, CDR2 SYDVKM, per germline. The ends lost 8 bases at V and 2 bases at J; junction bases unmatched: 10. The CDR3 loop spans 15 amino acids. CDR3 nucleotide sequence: TGTGCCAGCCAAAGGGCAGGGGGCGAGAACTATGGCTACACCTTC. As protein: CASQRAGGENYGYTF.

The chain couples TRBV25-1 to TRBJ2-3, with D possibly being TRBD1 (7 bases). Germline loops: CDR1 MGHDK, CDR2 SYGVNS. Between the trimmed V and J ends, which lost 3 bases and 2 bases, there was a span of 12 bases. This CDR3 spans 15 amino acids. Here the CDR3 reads CASSDQGGYTDTQYF. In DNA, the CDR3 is TGTGCCAGCAGTGACCAGGGGGGATACACAGATACGCAGTATTTT.

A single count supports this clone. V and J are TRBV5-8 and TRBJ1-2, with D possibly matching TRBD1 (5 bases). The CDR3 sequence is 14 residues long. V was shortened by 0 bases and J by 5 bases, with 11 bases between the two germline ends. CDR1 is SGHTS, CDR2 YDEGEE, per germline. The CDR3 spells CASSLVRDPYGYTF. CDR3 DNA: TGTGCCAGCAGCTTGGTCAGGGATCCTTATGGCTACACCTTC.

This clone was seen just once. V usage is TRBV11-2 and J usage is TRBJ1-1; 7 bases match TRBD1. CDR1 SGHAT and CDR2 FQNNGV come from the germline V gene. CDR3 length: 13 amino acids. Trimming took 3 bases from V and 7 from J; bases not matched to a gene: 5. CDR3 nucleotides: TGTGCCAGCAGCTTCAGGACAGGTCATGAAGCTTTCTTT. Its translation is CASSFRTGHEAFF.

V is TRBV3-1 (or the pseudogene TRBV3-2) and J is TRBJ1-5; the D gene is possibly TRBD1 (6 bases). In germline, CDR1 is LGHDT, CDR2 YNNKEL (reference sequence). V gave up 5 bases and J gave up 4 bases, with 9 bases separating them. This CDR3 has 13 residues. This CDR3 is CASSLGQNQPQHF. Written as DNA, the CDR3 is TGTGCCAGCAGCTTAGGACAGAATCAGCCCCAGCATTTT.

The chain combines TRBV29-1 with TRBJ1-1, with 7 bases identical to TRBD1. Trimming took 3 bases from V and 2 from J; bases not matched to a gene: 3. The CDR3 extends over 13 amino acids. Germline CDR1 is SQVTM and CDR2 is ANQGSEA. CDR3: CSVEGTANTEAFF. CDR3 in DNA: TGCAGCGTTGAGGGGACAGCAAACACTGAAGCTTTCTTT.

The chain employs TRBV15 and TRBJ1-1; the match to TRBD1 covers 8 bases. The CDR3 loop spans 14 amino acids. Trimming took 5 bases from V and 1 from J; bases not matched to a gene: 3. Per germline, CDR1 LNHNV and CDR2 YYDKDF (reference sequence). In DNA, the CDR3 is TGTGCCACCAGCGCCGGGACAGGGAACACTGAAGCTTTCTTT. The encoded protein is CATSAGTGNTEAFF.

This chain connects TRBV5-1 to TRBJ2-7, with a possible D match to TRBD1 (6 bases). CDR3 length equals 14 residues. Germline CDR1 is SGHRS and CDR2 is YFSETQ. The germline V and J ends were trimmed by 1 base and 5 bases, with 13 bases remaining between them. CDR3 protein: CASSLRAGENEQYF. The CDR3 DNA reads TGCGCCAGCAGCTTGCGGGCAGGGGAGAACGAGCAGTACTTC.